The 10 T cell receptor beta chains below were found in one sample sequenced in a study of CD8 T cells in Susac syndrome (dated by TCRdb to about 2019). Library preparation employed the immunoSEQ multiplex PCR assay. RNA was extracted using the RNeasy kit, and roughly 0.5 to 1 ug of the RNA was reverse transcribed with random hexamers. The public reads were quality trimmed at Q25 with fastp and then assembled into clones with MiXCR by TCRdb, keeping productive beta chains. Each record represents a unique CDR3 protein, reported with the most common genes and DNA among its rows. The sample has around 140,000 distinct CDR3 sequences on record, around 95% of them singletons. The top ten constitute 0.14% of the sample. Specimen: CD4+ T cells from PBMCs. These receptors all stem from a human donor with Susac syndrome.

The chain is built from TRBV18 and TRBJ1-2; D might be TRBD1 (6 bases). V lost 3 bases, J lost 7 bases, and 12 bases lay in between. The CDR3 totals 13 residues. Looked up from germline, CDR1 is KGHSH and CDR2 is LQKENI. CDR3 coding DNA: TGTGCCAGCTCACCGAACAGGGACTCTGGCTACACCTTC. Translated: CASSPNRDSGYTF.

J is TRBJ2-5 and V is TRBV5-1; a weak D match, TRBD1 (5 bases). From germline, CDR1 is SGHRS and CDR2 YFSETQ. The CDR3 runs to 12 residues. V lost 6 bases and J 4 bases, leaving 10 bases between the germline ends. CDR3 amino acids: CASNQGRETQYF. CDR3 DNA sequence: TGCGCCAGCAATCAGGGTCGAGAGACCCAGTACTTC.

The genes are TRBV20-1 and TRBJ1-4; 9 nucleotides match TRBD1. The CDR3 runs 15 residues. Germline CDR1 reads DFQATT; CDR2 reads SNEGSKA (reference sequence). V lost 1 base, J lost 7 bases, and 7 bases stayed unmatched. CDR3 DNA sequence: TGCAGTGCTAGAGCTCCGGGACAGGGTATTGAAAAACTGTTTTTT. Its translation: CSARAPGQGIEKLFF.

This chain connects TRBV20-1 to TRBJ2-7; TRBD2 matches 11 bases. The J segment lost 1 base and the V segment lost 2 bases, leaving 7 bases of the junction unmatched. Germline V gives CDR1 DFQATT, CDR2 SNEGSKA (reference sequence). The CDR3 sequence is 16 residues long. The CDR3 DNA is TGCAGTGCTAGAAGTGTCCTAGCGGGAGGTTCCTACGAGCAGTACTTC. Protein product: CSARSVLAGGSYEQYF.

This clonotype showed up just once. J is TRBJ2-1 and V is TRBV15; tentative D call: TRBD2 (6 bases). The V end was cut by 2 bases, the J end by 0 bases, with 11 bases between. The CDR3 sequence is 16 residues long. The germline gives CDR1 LNHNV, CDR2 YYDKDF (reference sequence). As DNA, the CDR3 is TGTGCCACCAGCAGAACCTCTAGCGCCTCCTACAATGAGCAGTTCTTC. Its translation: CATSRTSSASYNEQFF.

This clonotype was seen once. A read error may account for a junction end that differs from germline. The rearrangement joins TRBV5-1 to TRBJ2-3; D possibly matches TRBD1 or TRBD2 (7 bases each). Per the germline V gene, CDR1 is SGHRS and CDR2 is YFSETQ. CDR3 size: 15 residues. The CDR3 DNA is TGCGCCAGCAGCTCCGGGAGGACAGGCACACATACGCAGTATTTT. Protein product: CASSSGRTGTHTQYF. Full variable domain (rest looked up from reference TRBV5-1 and TRBJ2-3): KAGVTQTPRYLIKTRGQQVTLSCSPISGHRSVSWYQQTPGQGLQFLFEYFSETQRNKGNFPGRFSGRQFSNSRSEMNVSTLELGDSALYLCASSSGRTGTHTQYFGPGTRLTVL.

The chain is built from TRBV20-1 and TRBJ1-1; 9 bases are a match to TRBD1. V lost 3 bases, J lost 5 bases, and 7 bases stayed unmatched. The V gene's germline CDR1 is DFQATT and CDR2 SNEGSKA (reference sequence). The CDR3 totals 14 residues. The CDR3 region has the DNA TGCAGTGCTAGCTGGACAGGGGTGGGAACTGAAGCTTTCTTT. Its translation is CSASWTGVGTEAFF.

The rearrangement links TRBV6-5 to TRBJ1-1; the D is unclear. Germline V gives CDR1 MNHEY, CDR2 SVGAGI. V gave up 8 bases and J gave up 0 bases, with 10 bases separating them. The CDR3 length is 13 residues. CDR3 residues: CASVGRLNTEAFF. The DNA for the CDR3 is TGTGCCAGCGTAGGGAGGTTGAACACTGAAGCTTTCTTT.

This rearrangement joins TRBV6-6 to TRBJ2-7; tentatively, D is TRBD1 (5 bases). The CDR3 length is 13 residues. V was cut by 5 bases and J by 1 base, with 9 bases left in between. Germline V gene data show CDR1 as MNHNY and CDR2 as SVGAGI (reference sequence). CDR3 loop: CASSTRQSYEQYF. The CDR3, as DNA: TGTGCCAGCAGTACTCGACAGTCCTACGAGCAGTACTTC.

This sequence joins TRBV5-1 and TRBJ2-7; unclear D gene. The CDR3 runs 13 residues. The germline CDR1 and CDR2 sequences are SGHRS and YFSETQ. Deletions cut 2 bases from V and 6 bases from J, with 12 bases between. The CDR3 coding sequence is TGCGCCAGCAGCTTTTCATGGGAACGCGAGCAGTACTTC. It is translated as CASSFSWEREQYF.